This section outlines one TCR beta chain sequence together with its context. Its matching antigen is unknown. From the germline J gene comes the end of the CDR3, since the read stops 3 residues before it. This sample is drawn from a study of T cell clonality in common variable immunodeficiency. Overall study findings and caveats: CVID patient heterogeneity limited repertoire-clinical complication correlations. CVID subjects shared fewer TCRbeta clones than healthy controls did. Compared with healthy controls, CVID subjects showed increased TCRbeta clonality, mostly in about a third.

The assay was immunoSEQ multiplex PCR, and TCRdb's table has in-frame clones only and misses some. The profile covers over 35,000 clones, none occurring a single time. CDR1 KGHSH and CDR2 LQKENI come from the germline V gene. The CDR3 length is 16 residues. The TCR was taken from a person between 18 and 75 years old in good health. The sequencing input was peripheral blood mononuclear cells. J is TRBJ2-3 and V is TRBV18, with D possibly TRBD1 on 6 matching bases. CDR3 in amino acids: CASSPGAGVGGETQYF. Incomplete CDR3 DNA: TGTGCCAGCTCACCCGGGGCAGGGGTCGGTGGAGAGACG.